Sequencing of this TCR beta chain was carried out in a study of shared clonotypes between healthy human individuals. Study details: CD4 naive and CD4 memory each took three plates per donor, while CD8 naive took two and CD8 memory one.

The CDR3 runs to 16 residues. Between the trimmed V and J ends, which lost 0 bases and 3 bases, there was a span of 9 bases. Germline-derived CDR1 and CDR2 are MNHEY and SVGAGI. Study conclusions and caveats: In contrast to clonotypes shared by all four donors, non-shared clonotypes had lower generation probabilities. Among four donors, about 4.6% of naive CD4 clonotypes were found in common.

Samples underwent the assay at deep level. The repertoire was sequenced with immunoSEQ multiplex PCR; TCRdb's copy has only in-frame clones and lacks some. Here the sample spans about 2 million clones, over 85% being singletons. The naive CD8 population came from CD45RO-negative cells selected for CCR7, without terminally differentiated effector memory CD45RA+ cells. Points on this clone: Its antigen remains unidentified.

The V gene is TRBV6-5, the J gene TRBJ1-6, with a possible D match to TRBD1 (6 bases). Material for sequencing was naive CD8+ T cells sorted from blood. This sequence originates from a man younger than 30 in good health. CDR3 loop: CASSYSWTDYNSPLHF. The DNA for the CDR3 is TGTGCCAGCAGTTACTCTTGGACAGACTATAATTCACCCCTCCACTTT.